This T cell receptor beta chain was captured in a study of T cells in Graves' hyperthyroidism and ophthalmopathy. General study results and limits: The model anticipated ophthalmopathy a median about 6.5 months pre-onset.

From more than 9 ml of fresh peripheral blood, PBMCs were isolated. RNA transcripts gave rise to amplified TCR beta CDR3 regions. First-round RT-PCR targeting the TCR CDR3 was performed with the HTBI primer set. TCRdb re-derived calls from the multiplex PCR reads in MiXCR, one entry per CDR3 protein. The sample carries 400,000 or so distinct CDR3 sequences, approximately 15% recorded once. This clonotype appeared many times. The antigen remains unidentified. The CDR3 sequence is 16 residues long. The junction had 4 bases not matched to a gene; V was cut back by 4 bases and J by 5 bases. Germline CDR1 is SGHDN and CDR2 is FVKESK.

Material: blood. The source is a young woman with Graves' ophthalmopathy. The chain has TRBV14 and TRBJ2-2; TRBD2 aligns across 13 bases. The CDR3 reads CASSRPGLAGTGELFF. The CDR3 DNA reads TGTGCCAGCAGCCGACCGGGACTAGCGGGGACCGGGGAGCTGTTTTTT. Full variable domain (rest looked up from reference TRBV14 and TRBJ2-2): EAGVTQFPSHSVIEKGQTVTLRCDPISGHDNLYWYRRVMGKEIKFLLHFVKESKQDESGMPNNRFLAERTGGTYSTLKVQPAELEDSGVYFCASSRPGLAGTGELFFGEGSRLTVL.